These T cell receptor beta chains were read from a single sample in a study of shared clonotypes between healthy human individuals. Data came from immunoSEQ multiplex PCR; TCRdb stores just in-frame clones and leaves some out. The profile shows under 1 million clones, about 97% of them singletons. Sequenced material: naive CD8+ T cells sorted from blood. The source is a man aged 25-45 years in good health. CDR3s include the opening cysteine and the closing phenylalanine or tryptophan. D genes are given only for firm matches. Not every row has a clone size; where given, it reads once, few, many or a size class.

J gene: TRBJ2-7; V gene: TRBV7-9; clone size: -; D gene: -; CDR3 DNA: TGTGCCAGCAGCTTAGCAGGTTGGGGCGAGCAGTACTTC; CDR3 protein: CASSLAGWGEQYF
J gene: TRBJ2-7; V gene: TRBV7-9; clone size: -; D gene: -; CDR3 DNA: TGTGCCAGCAGCATGGACGCAACCTTCTACGAGCAGTACTTC; CDR3 protein: CASSMDATFYEQYF
J gene: TRBJ2-3; V gene: TRBV13; clone size: -; D gene: -; CDR3 DNA: TGTGCCAGCAGCTTTAAACTAGCAGAAAGCACAGATACGCAGTATTTT; CDR3 protein: CASSFKLAESTDTQYF
J gene: TRBJ2-5; V gene: TRBV7-9; clone size: -; D gene: -; CDR3 DNA: TGTGCCAGCAGCCGAATTTCCCAGGCGCAAGAGACCCAGTACTTC; CDR3 protein: CASSRISQAQETQYF
J gene: TRBJ2-3; V gene: TRBV2; clone size: -; D gene: TRBD2; CDR3 DNA: TGTGCCAGGACTAGCCCAAGCACAGATACGCAGTATTTT; CDR3 protein: CARTSPSTDTQYF
J gene: TRBJ1-1; V gene: TRBV27; clone size: -; D gene: TRBD1; CDR3 DNA: TGTGCCAGCAGTACACAGGGGGCAGAGGCTTTCTTT; CDR3 protein: CASSTQGAEAFF
J gene: TRBJ2-1; V gene: TRBV7-9; clone size: -; D gene: -; CDR3 DNA: TGTGCCAGCAGCTTAGCTCAATCTGAGCAGTTCTTC; CDR3 protein: CASSLAQSEQFF
J gene: TRBJ1-1; V gene: TRBV27; clone size: -; D gene: TRBD1; CDR3 DNA: TGTGCCAGCAGTGACACAGGGGAAGGAGAGACTGAAGCTTTCTTT; CDR3 protein: CASSDTGEGETEAFF
J gene: TRBJ2-1; V gene: TRBV7-8; clone size: once; D gene: TRBD2; CDR3 DNA: TGTGCCAGCAGCTCTCCCCGGGGGGACTATGACAATGAGCAGTTCTTC; CDR3 protein: CASSSPRGDYDNEQFF
J gene: TRBJ2-7; V gene: TRBV30; clone size: -; D gene: -; CDR3 DNA: TGTGCCTGGAGTCGGACAGAGTGGTTAGAGCAGTACTTC; CDR3 protein: CAWSRTEWLEQYF
J gene: TRBJ2-7; V gene: TRBV4-1; clone size: -; D gene: TRBD2; CDR3 DNA: TGCGCCAGCAGCCAATTGCCGGGACTAGCGGGAGAGCAGTACTTC; CDR3 protein: CASSQLPGLAGEQYF
J gene: TRBJ2-7; V gene: TRBV5-6; clone size: -; D gene: -; CDR3 DNA: TGTGCCAGCAGCTTAGCGGGACAGGACATTTACGAGCAGTACTTC; CDR3 protein: CASSLAGQDIYEQYF
J gene: TRBJ2-2; V gene: TRBV9; clone size: -; D gene: -; CDR3 DNA: TGTGCCAGCAGCGTAGGGGCAGTCCCGAACACCGGGGAGCTGTTTTTT; CDR3 protein: CASSVGAVPNTGELFF
J gene: TRBJ2-5; V gene: TRBV13; clone size: -; D gene: TRBD2; CDR3 DNA: TGTGCCAGCAGCTGGGGACTAGCGGGAGAAGAGACCCAGTACTTC; CDR3 protein: CASSWGLAGEETQYF
J gene: TRBJ1-2; V gene: TRBV5-4; clone size: -; D gene: -; CDR3 DNA: TGTGCCAGCAGTAGTAACGCGGACCTCTATGGCTACACCTTC; CDR3 protein: CASSSNADLYGYTF
J gene: TRBJ1-4; V gene: TRBV7-8; clone size: -; D gene: -; CDR3 DNA: TGTGCCAGCAGCTCCTCTGGCAGGGAGGGTGAAAAACTGTTTTTT; CDR3 protein: CASSSSGREGEKLFF
J gene: TRBJ1-1; V gene: TRBV5-1; clone size: -; D gene: TRBD1; CDR3 DNA: TGCGCCAGCAGCTTTTTCCCCCAGGGGGGAACGGCTGAAGCTTTCTTT; CDR3 protein: CASSFFPQGGTAEAFF
J gene: TRBJ2-3; V gene: TRBV5-1; clone size: once; D gene: -; CDR3 DNA: TGCGCCAGCAGCTTGGCAGGGTTTGGTGATACGCAGTATTTT; CDR3 protein: CASSLAGFGDTQYF
J gene: TRBJ2-1; V gene: TRBV18; clone size: -; D gene: -; CDR3 DNA: TGTGCCAGCTCACCAAGGCCGGGCTCCTACAATGAGCAGTTCTTC; CDR3 protein: CASSPRPGSYNEQFF
J gene: TRBJ2-3; V gene: TRBV25-1; clone size: -; D gene: TRBD2; CDR3 DNA: TGTGCCAGCAGTGAAAAGAGGACTAGCGGGACTAGCACAGATACGCAGTATTTT; CDR3 protein: CASSEKRTSGTSTDTQYF
J gene: TRBJ2-5; V gene: TRBV5-4; clone size: -; D gene: -; CDR3 DNA: TGTGCCAGCAGCTTCGGGGAGTTCTTTGAGACCCAGTACTTC; CDR3 protein: CASSFGEFFETQYF
J gene: TRBJ2-7; V gene: TRBV25-1; clone size: -; D gene: -; CDR3 DNA: TGTGCCAGCAGTGAATATATGACGGGAACCTACGAGCAGTACTTC; CDR3 protein: CASSEYMTGTYEQYF
J gene: TRBJ2-5; V gene: TRBV5-4; clone size: -; D gene: -; CDR3 DNA: TGTGCCTGCCGAGTTCTGTATGAAGAGACCCAGTACTTC; CDR3 protein: CACRVLYEETQYF
J gene: TRBJ2-7; V gene: TRBV11-3; clone size: -; D gene: TRBD1; CDR3 DNA: TGTGCCAGCTCGCCGGGACAGGGGCTCGAGCAGTACTTC; CDR3 protein: CASSPGQGLEQYF
J gene: TRBJ2-5; V gene: TRBV9; clone size: -; D gene: -; CDR3 DNA: TGTGCCAGCAGCGTAGAAGGGGTAAGAGAGACCCAGTACTTC; CDR3 protein: CASSVEGVRETQYF
J gene: TRBJ2-1; V gene: TRBV4-3; clone size: -; D gene: -; CDR3 DNA: TGCGCCAGCAGCCAAGATCCCGAACCGGGAGCCCGAGAGCAGTTCTTC; CDR3 protein: CASSQDPEPGAREQFF
J gene: TRBJ2-7; V gene: TRBV14; clone size: -; D gene: -; CDR3 DNA: TGTGCCAGCAGCCAGAGGGGGAACGCCTACGAGCAGTACTTC; CDR3 protein: CASSQRGNAYEQYF
J gene: TRBJ2-7; V gene: TRBV2; clone size: -; D gene: -; CDR3 DNA: TGTGCCAGCAGTGAAAGGACAGACACCTACGAGCAGTACTTC; CDR3 protein: CASSERTDTYEQYF
J gene: TRBJ2-3; V gene: TRBV7-8; clone size: -; D gene: -; CDR3 DNA: TGTGCCAGCAGCGCGATAAGCGGGAGCACAGATACGCAGTATTTT; CDR3 protein: CASSAISGSTDTQYF
J gene: TRBJ2-7; V gene: TRBV9; clone size: -; D gene: -; CDR3 DNA: TGTGCCAGCAGCGGGGGAACTCTCCCCGAGCAGTACTTC; CDR3 protein: CASSGGTLPEQYF
J gene: TRBJ2-7; V gene: TRBV27; clone size: -; D gene: -; CDR3 DNA: TGTGCCAGCAGTTTAAAGGCAGTAGACTACGAGCAGTACTTC; CDR3 protein: CASSLKAVDYEQYF
J gene: TRBJ2-7; V gene: TRBV6-5; clone size: -; D gene: -; CDR3 DNA: TGTGCCAGCAGTTACAACGGGGGACGCAACGAGCAGTACTTC; CDR3 protein: CASSYNGGRNEQYF